This TCR beta chain was documented in a study of response to subunit inactivated influenza vaccine. TCRdb re-derived calls from the RT-PCR reads in MiXCR, one entry per CDR3 protein. The repertoire holds fewer than 750,000 distinct CDR3 sequences, 14% seen once, with around 10% in the top ten. Losses at the gene ends were 2 bases for V and 0 bases for J; bases not matched to a gene: 1. The V gene's germline CDR1 is SGDLS and CDR2 YYNGEE. CDR3 length equals 15 residues. The table lists this clonotype with a few counts. Its specificity is not known. Broader study findings: Each seasonal influenza vaccination recruits few new T cells, the authors suggested.

V usage is TRBV9 and J usage is TRBJ2-1, with 8 bases aligning to TRBD2. This specimen was PBMCs from blood, taken roughly 12 days after vaccination. The sequence came from a man aged 45-65 years who received an inactivated influenza vaccine. CDR3 nucleotides: TGTGCCAGCAGCGTTAGCGGGATCTCCTACAATGAGCAGTTCTTC. Amino acids: CASSVSGISYNEQFF.